The 13 T cell receptor beta chains listed next were all sequenced from one sample in a study of lymphopenia after photon versus proton radiotherapy. Profiling relied on immunoSEQ multiplex PCR, and the TCRdb table lists in-frame clones only, not all of them. The repertoire includes approximately 50,000 clones, about 83% of them detected once, and around 30% sits in the top ten. Sequences were derived from peripheral blood, sampled from a patient treated with photon-based radiotherapy. The receptors were sampled from a man aged 50-60 years with gastric cancer.

This clone showed up just once. This chain links TRBV2 with TRBJ1-1; the match to TRBD1 covers 7 bases. The V and J ends lost 7 bases and 1 base, in that order; junction bases with no gene match: 9. The CDR3 sequence is 15 residues long. The V gene's germline CDR1 is SNHLY and CDR2 FYNNEI. CDR3 loop: CASTRQGSSNTEAFF. The DNA of the CDR3 is TGTGCCAGCACCAGACAGGGTTCGTCGAACACTGAAGCTTTCTTT.

The chain joins TRBV9 to TRBJ2-7; the match to TRBD1 covers 8 bases. The CDR3 is 15 amino acids. Germline-derived CDR1 and CDR2 are SGDLS and YYNGEE. The V gene end was trimmed by 1 base and the J gene end by 6 bases; junction bases not matched to a gene: 9. CDR3 sequence: CASSVTAGGSFEQYF. In DNA form, the CDR3 reads TGTGCCAGCAGCGTAACTGCAGGGGGCAGTTTCGAGCAGTACTTC.

V is TRBV5-6 and J is TRBJ1-3; D gene unclear. The V and J ends lost 0 bases and 4 bases respectively, with 11 bases between them. Per germline, CDR1 SGHDT and CDR2 YYEEEE. The CDR3 totals 15 residues. The CDR3 sequence is CASSLGGSTGNTIYF. The CDR3 DNA follows: TGTGCCAGCAGCTTGGGGGGTTCTACCGGAAACACCATATATTTT. Full variable domain (outside the CDR3, taken from reference TRBV5-6 and TRBJ1-3): DAGVTQSPTHLIKTRGQQVTLRCSPKSGHDTVSWYQQALGQGPQFIFQYYEEEERQRGNFPDRFSGHQFPNYSSELNVNALLLGDSALYLCASSLGGSTGNTIYFGEGSWLTVV.

The gene calls are TRBV18 and TRBJ1-1; TRBD1 is a possible D gene (6 bases). The length of the CDR3 is 16 residues. Looked up from germline, CDR1 is KGHSH and CDR2 is LQKENI. V shed 1 base and J shed 0 bases, with 12 bases lying between them. In DNA, the CDR3 is TGTGCCAGCTCACCACAGGGGGATACGGTGAACACTGAAGCTTTCTTT. Translated: CASSPQGDTVNTEAFF.

The V call is TRBV18, the J call TRBJ2-7; D unresolved. Germline V lookup: CDR1 KGHSH, CDR2 LQKENI. V lost 3 bases to trimming and J lost 2 bases, with 8 bases between them. This CDR3 is 13 amino acids long. CDR3 sequence (DNA): TGTGCCAGCTCACCCGGAAGGACCTACGAGCAGTACTTC. Residues: CASSPGRTYEQYF.

The chain joins TRBV7-2 to TRBJ1-5, with D possibly matching TRBD1 (5 bases). Germline V lookup: CDR1 SGHTA, CDR2 FQGNSA. The V gene lost 3 bases and the J gene lost 9 bases, with 18 bases spanning the gap. The CDR3 runs to 15 residues. This CDR3 reads CASSLNQGALAPQHF. Here the CDR3 DNA reads TGTGCCAGCAGCTTGAACCAAGGGGCTCTGGCGCCCCAGCATTTT.

This clone was seen a few times. Here the CDR3 DNA reads TGTGCCAGCAGTTACTCGGCCAGGGATTGGGCAGATACGCAGTATTTT. This translates into CASSYSARDWADTQYF. The J gene is TRBJ2-3, the V gene TRBV6-6, with D maybe TRBD1 (5 bases). Trimming cost V 0 bases and J 4 bases, with 14 bases left between them. There are 16 residues in the CDR3. Germline V gene lookup returns CDR1 MNHNY and CDR2 SVGAGI (reference sequence).

The chain has TRBV27 and TRBJ1-1; 10 nucleotides match TRBD1. The V and J ends lost 5 bases and 0 bases, in that order; junction bases with no gene match: 21. Germline lookup yields CDR1 MNHEY and CDR2 SMNVEV (reference sequence). The length of the CDR3 is 21 residues. Written as DNA, the CDR3 is TGTGCCAGCAGTCCCCTTGAGTTCCGGGACAGGGGCCCCCCAATGAACACTGAAGCTTTCTTT. This translates into CASSPLEFRDRGPPMNTEAFF.

This clone was seen a few times. The V call is TRBV5-4, the J call TRBJ2-5; the D gene could be TRBD1 or TRBD2 (5 bases each). Germline lookup yields CDR1 SGHNT and CDR2 YYREEE (reference sequence). V lost 0 bases and J 0 bases, leaving 9 bases between the germline ends. CDR3 length: 15 amino acids. DNA of the CDR3: TGTGCCAGCAGCTTGGTGTGGGACGACCAAGAGACCCAGTACTTC. Protein sequence: CASSLVWDDQETQYF.

V gene TRBV6-5 combines with J gene TRBJ2-7, with D perhaps being TRBD1 or TRBD2 (5 bases each). The CDR3 has 14 residues. The V end lost 0 bases, the J end lost 5 bases, and 11 bases lay between the germline ends. The germline CDR1 and CDR2 sequences are MNHEY and SVGAGI. CDR3 sequence: CASSYSPRDDEQYF. CDR3 bases: TGTGCCAGCAGTTACTCCCCCAGGGACGACGAGCAGTACTTC.

The V call is TRBV28, the J call TRBJ2-7, with 12 bases identical to TRBD2. This CDR3 contains 13 residues. Looked up from germline, CDR1 is MDHEN and CDR2 is SYDVKM. V was clipped by 8 bases and J by 3 bases; unmatched bases: 2. CDR3 region: CASATSGSYEQYF. DNA for the CDR3: TGTGCCAGCGCGACTAGCGGGAGCTACGAGCAGTACTTC.

The rearrangement joins TRBV4-3 to TRBJ2-1; TRBD2 might be the D (6 bases). V lost 0 bases to trimming and J lost 6 bases, with 6 bases between them. The CDR3 contains 13 residues. Germline CDR1 reads LGHNA; CDR2 reads YSLEER. The CDR3 spells CASSQDSGNEQFF. The CDR3 DNA sequence: TGCGCCAGCAGCCAAGATAGCGGCAATGAGCAGTTCTTC.

The chain couples TRBV11-2 to TRBJ1-3; a possible D gene is TRBD1 (5 bases). Trimming took off 2 bases at V and 0 bases at J, with 8 bases between the two ends. The CDR3 loop spans 15 amino acids. The germline V gene has CDR1 SGHAT and CDR2 FQNNGV. For the CDR3, the DNA is TGTGCCAGCAGCTTACAGGGCCACTCTGGAAACACCATATATTTT. Residues: CASSLQGHSGNTIYF.